The 17 T cell receptor beta chains listed next were all sequenced from one sample in a study of identical twins. TCRdb re-analysed the 5' RACE reads in MiXCR, keeping a single row per CDR3 protein. The table records 1.5 million to 2 million distinct CDR3 sequences, roughly 35% of them present only once. The sequencing sample was made of cord blood. These receptors all stem from a newborn girl in good health.

Only a few counts were recorded for this clonotype. This sequence joins TRBV6-2 or TRBV6-3 and TRBJ2-5; unclear D gene. The germline V gene has CDR1 MNHEY and CDR2 SVGEGT. This CDR3 contains 13 residues. Trimming removed 2 bases from V and 1 base from J, with 5 bases in between. DNA of the CDR3: TGTGCCAGCAGTTACCGGTTCCAAGAGACCCAGTACTTC. This codes for CASSYRFQETQYF.

This clonotype has only a few counts. The chain links TRBV13 to TRBJ1-4; possibly TRBD1 for D (5 bases). V lost 4 bases, J lost 5 bases, and 17 bases lay in between. From germline, CDR1 is PRHDT and CDR2 FYEKMQ (reference sequence). The CDR3 runs 16 residues. In nucleotides, the CDR3 is TGTGCCAGCAGCTCTCTTGACGGGGACGCGAATGAAAAACTGTTTTTT. Protein sequence: CASSSLDGDANEKLFF.

This clonotype was detected only a few times. J is TRBJ2-3 and V is TRBV4-2, with unresolved D. The CDR3 has 15 residues. From germline, CDR1 is LGHNA and CDR2 YNFKEQ. Trimming took off 0 bases at V and 1 base at J, with 8 bases between the two ends. The CDR3 DNA sequence: TGTGCCAGCAGCCAAGATGAGACTGGCACAGATACGCAGTATTTT. This gives the protein CASSQDETGTDTQYF.

The genes are TRBV6-6 and TRBJ2-2; TRBD1 matches 8 bases. The trim removed 5 bases at V and 3 bases at J, leaving 8 bases unmatched. This CDR3 has 16 amino acids. CDR1 is MNHNY and CDR2 is SVGAGI in the germline V gene (reference sequence). The CDR3 reads CASSTRGPDHTGELFF. The CDR3 DNA is TGTGCCAGCAGTACCAGGGGGCCTGACCACACCGGGGAGCTGTTTTTT.

This clonotype has ten or more counts. V gene TRBV10-3 combines with J gene TRBJ2-3, with 12 positions matching TRBD2. This CDR3 has 16 amino acids. Germline trimming cut 6 bases from V and 3 bases from J; bases unmatched to any gene: 7. Germline CDR1 ENHRY, CDR2 SYGVKD. CDR3 DNA sequence: TGTGCCATCAGGGAGACTAGCGGGAGAGTGACAGATACGCAGTATTTT. Amino acids: CAIRETSGRVTDTQYF.

This sequence joins TRBV7-9 and TRBJ2-3; TRBD1 matches at 7 bases. Looked up from germline, CDR1 is SEHNR and CDR2 is FQNEAQ (reference sequence). The CDR3 is made up of 14 amino acids. Unmatched junction bases numbered 5, after V lost 3 bases and J lost 5 bases. CDR3 bases: TGTGCCAGCAGCTTGGACAGGATGGTAGATACGCAGTATTTT. As protein: CASSLDRMVDTQYF. Supplemented by reference TRBV7-9 and TRBJ2-3, the full variable domain reads DTGVSQNPRHKITKRGQNVTFRCDPISEHNRLYWYRQTLGQGPEFLTYFQNEAQLEKSRLLSDRFSAERPKGSFSTLEIQRTEQGDSAMYLCASSLDRMVDTQYFGPGTRLTVL.

The rearrangement links TRBV4-2 to TRBJ2-1; 8 nucleotides match TRBD1. The CDR3 covers 16 residues. The germline gives CDR1 LGHNA, CDR2 YNFKEQ. The junction had 8 bases not matched to a gene; V was cut back by 3 bases and J by 4 bases. The CDR3 bases are TGTGCCAGCAGCCACCGCCGGGACAGGTCTTACAATGAGCAGTTCTTC. It is translated as CASSHRRDRSYNEQFF.

The chain carries TRBV3-1 and TRBJ2-3, with 7 positions matching TRBD2. This CDR3 is built from 17 residues. Unmatched junction bases numbered 10, after V lost 3 bases and J lost 1 base. Germline assignment: CDR1 LGHDT and CDR2 YNNKEL (reference sequence). The DNA for the CDR3 is TGTGCCAGCAGCCAGCGTACACCGGGACTACGCACAGATACGCAGTATTTT. Amino acids: CASSQRTPGLRTDTQYF.

This chain links TRBV6-1 with TRBJ2-5; D might be TRBD2 (6 bases). The J call is in doubt because the DNA end fits TRBJ2-7 better. The CDR3 runs to 14 residues. The germline CDR1 and CDR2 sequences are MNHNS and SASEGT. Here the CDR3 reads CASSEKGGSYEQYF. CDR3 sequence (DNA): TGTGCCAGCAGTGAAAAGGGAGGCAGTTACGAGCAGTACTTC.

This clonotype was picked up a small number of times. This chain connects TRBV25-1 to TRBJ2-1; D ambiguous. CDR3 length equals 13 residues. V shed 3 bases and J shed 8 bases, with 11 bases lying between them. The V gene's germline CDR1 is MGHDK and CDR2 SYGVNS. The CDR3 DNA follows: TGTGCCAGCAGTGACCCCCCCCTCGATGAGCAGTTCTTC. Translation gives CASSDPPLDEQFF.

The V and J genes are TRBV5-1 and TRBJ2-7; 14 bases agree with TRBD2. Germline lookup yields CDR1 SGHRS and CDR2 YFSETQ. After removal of 4 bases from V and 5 bases from J, the junction contained 5 bases not matched to a gene. The CDR3 runs 15 residues. CDR3 sequence reads: CASSQTSGGGHEQYF. As DNA, the CDR3 is TGCGCCAGCAGCCAGACTAGCGGGGGGGGCCACGAGCAGTACTTC. The variable domain in full, with the rest retrieved from reference TRBV5-1 and TRBJ2-7, is KAGVTQTPRYLIKTRGQQVTLSCSPISGHRSVSWYQQTPGQGLQFLFEYFSETQRNKGNFPGRFSGRQFSNSRSEMNVSTLELGDSALYLCASSQTSGGGHEQYFGPGTRLTVT.

The V gene is TRBV28, the J gene TRBJ1-4; D not resolved. With 7 bases removed from V and 3 bases from J, the gap between germline ends came to 9 bases. The CDR3 extends over 13 amino acids. Germline V gives CDR1 MDHEN, CDR2 SYDVKM. CDR3: CASTPAANEKLFF. The CDR3 DNA reads as TGTGCCAGCACCCCGGCGGCTAATGAAAAACTGTTTTTT.

This clonotype has ten or more counts. The chain couples TRBV10-3 to TRBJ1-4; D is possibly TRBD1 (5 bases). Trimming took off 2 bases at V and 1 base at J, with 5 bases between the two ends. Per the germline V gene, CDR1 is ENHRY and CDR2 is SYGVKD. The CDR3 sequence is 14 residues long. CDR3 protein: CAISETGTNEKLFF. CDR3 nucleotides: TGTGCCATCAGTGAGACAGGAACTAATGAAAAACTGTTTTTT.

This chain joins TRBV20-1 and TRBJ2-5; TRBD1 is a possible D gene (6 bases). CDR1 and CDR2 (germline): DFQATT, SNEGSKA (reference sequence). Trimming left V 4 bases short and J 1 base short, with 10 bases between. The CDR3 consists of 13 residues. CDR3 loop: CSAKRTAQETQYF. The CDR3 bases are TGCAGTGCTAAGCGGACAGCCCAAGAGACCCAGTACTTC.

The V and J genes are TRBV18 and TRBJ2-3; D is perhaps TRBD2 (5 bases). The ends were cut back, 3 bases at V and 0 bases at J, with 13 bases in the middle. CDR1 is KGHSH and CDR2 is LQKENI in the germline V gene. This CDR3 has 16 residues. The CDR3 loop reads CASSPLRVMSTDTQYF. The DNA of the CDR3 is TGTGCCAGCTCACCGTTGCGGGTGATGAGCACAGATACGCAGTATTTT.

The sample holds one count of this clonotype. This chain joins TRBV7-6 and TRBJ2-1; D is ambiguous. Trimming pared 5 bases from V and 6 bases from J, leaving 11 bases between. CDR3 length: 13 residues. CDR1 and CDR2 from the germline V gene are SGHVS and FNYEAQ. CDR3 protein: CASSLRPVNEQFF. CDR3 sequence (DNA): TGTGCCAGCAGCCTCCGGCCGGTCAATGAGCAGTTCTTC.

This chain links TRBV29-1 with TRBJ1-2; tentative D call: TRBD1 (5 bases). V lost 5 bases, J lost 8 bases, and 15 bases lay in between. CDR1 is SQVTM and CDR2 is ANQGSEA in the germline V gene. CDR3 size: 12 residues. The DNA of the CDR3 is TGCAGCGTTCAGACAGTATTCCGCGGCTACACCTTC. Amino acid sequence: CSVQTVFRGYTF.